Listed here are 23 T cell receptor beta chains from one sample, sequenced in a study of T cells in Graves' hyperthyroidism and ophthalmopathy. The investigators amplified TCR beta CDR3 regions from RNA transcripts. First-round RT-PCR targeting the TCR CDR3 was performed with the HTBI primer set. TCRdb fed the multiplex PCR reads into MiXCR, producing one record per CDR3 protein. Among roughly 500,000 distinct CDR3 sequences listed, about 45% were seen once. Specimen: peripheral blood or thyroid tissue (not recorded which). The receptor source for this set is an adult woman with Graves' disease, either hyperthyroidism or ophthalmopathy (not recorded which).

This clonotype occurred many times. This chain joins TRBV14 and TRBJ1-5, with D perhaps matching TRBD1 (6 bases). The germline V gene encodes CDR1 SGHDN and CDR2 FVKESK. Between the trimmed V and J ends, which lost 5 bases and 10 bases, there was a span of 15 bases. There are 13 residues in the CDR3. Here the CDR3 DNA reads TGTGCCAGCAGCGTAATAGGGGGGGGACCCCAGCATTTT. Translated: CASSVIGGGPQHF.

This rearrangement joins TRBV19 to TRBJ1-1; D may be TRBD1 (5 bases). V was clipped by 1 base and J by 11 bases, with 23 bases between them. Germline lookup yields CDR1 LNHDA and CDR2 SQIVND (reference sequence). CDR3 length: 16 residues. The CDR3 nucleotides are TGTGCCAGTAGTATAGTGGCGGGAGGCAGGGTCGGTTCGGCTTTCTTT. Protein product: CASSIVAGGRVGSAFF.

This clonotype was seen only a few times. The chain is built from TRBV10-3 and TRBJ1-3; D remains unclear. V was cut by 2 bases and J by 0 bases, with 11 bases left in between. Germline-derived CDR1 and CDR2 are ENHRY and SYGVKD. The CDR3 covers 16 residues. The CDR3 region is CAISETRMDSGNTIYF. The CDR3 coding sequence is TGTGCCATCAGTGAGACCAGGATGGACTCTGGAAACACCATATATTTT.

This clonotype has a count of ten or more. The rearrangement joins TRBV29-1 to TRBJ2-5; D is uncertain. CDR1 is SQVTM, CDR2 ANQGSEA, per germline. This CDR3 comprises 12 residues. V was cut by 3 bases and J by 5 bases, with 10 bases left in between. The CDR3: CSVEVKVETQYF. Written as DNA, the CDR3 is TGCAGCGTTGAGGTTAAGGTTGAGACCCAGTACTTC.

A single count supports this clonotype. This chain links TRBV6-5 with TRBJ1-6; TRBD1 might be the D (6 bases). The CDR3 loop spans 14 amino acids. Germline V gene lookup returns CDR1 MNHEY and CDR2 SVGAGI. V was clipped by 2 bases and J by 7 bases, with 9 bases between them. The CDR3: CASSYRGANSPLHF. CDR3 DNA sequence: TGTGCCAGCAGTTACCGGGGGGCGAATTCACCCCTCCACTTT.

The chain recombines TRBV29-1 with TRBJ2-6, with TRBD1 matching 8 bases. With 5 bases clipped from V and 1 base from J, the junction kept 13 bases outside the gene matches. This CDR3 has 18 amino acids. Germline V gene data show CDR1 as SQVTM and CDR2 as ANQGSEA. CDR3 region: CSVSPLGQGVSGANVLTF. The CDR3 bases are TGCAGCGTTTCCCCCCTAGGACAGGGAGTTTCTGGGGCCAACGTCCTGACTTTC.

The chain has TRBV7-9 and TRBJ1-2; weak D call: TRBD1 (6 bases). This CDR3 spans 12 amino acids. The ends were cut back, 5 bases at V and 8 bases at J, with 12 bases in the middle. Germline CDR1 is SEHNR and CDR2 is FQNEAQ (reference sequence). CDR3 sequence reads: CASSHRGAGYTF. CDR3 sequence (DNA): TGTGCCAGCAGCCACCGGGGGGCGGGCTACACCTTC.

This clonotype was seen a handful of times. This rearrangement joins TRBV10-3 to TRBJ2-7; 7 bases are shared with TRBD1. J gave up 4 bases and V 8 bases, and 8 bases lay outside the gene matches. Germline V lookup: CDR1 ENHRY, CDR2 SYGVKD. There are 13 residues in the CDR3. The CDR3: CAIRRDSEYEQYF. CDR3 coding DNA: TGTGCCATCCGACGGGACAGCGAATACGAGCAGTACTTC.

A remark on this clonotype: As the CDR3 is not closed by the conserved phenylalanine or tryptophan, this likely results from a read error. No DNA is shown, since the ends of the CDR3 on it are uncertain; the CDR3 is the one TCRdb lists. The genes are TRBV28 and TRBJ2-6; TRBD1, the table's D call, lacks a check against the DNA. The CDR3 is 10 amino acids long, termini counted. Germline CDR1 reads MDHEN; CDR2 reads SYDVKM. The CDR3: CASSIQRAGR.

V is TRBV19 and J is TRBJ1-6; D gene ambiguous. Trimming left V 6 bases short and J 11 bases short, with 11 bases between. The CDR3 covers 12 residues. CDR1 is LNHDA, CDR2 SQIVND, per germline (reference sequence). The CDR3 here is CASRAGGAPLHF. CDR3 bases: TGTGCCAGTAGGGCCGGCGGTGCACCCCTCCACTTT.

This sequence joins TRBV28 and TRBJ1-5, with D unresolved. CDR1 MDHEN and CDR2 SYDVKM come from the germline V gene. Between the trimmed V and J ends, which lost 1 base and 1 base, there was a span of 11 bases. The CDR3 spans 16 residues. The CDR3 is CASSLLGRSSNQPQHF. CDR3 coding DNA: TGTGCCAGCAGTTTATTAGGCAGGTCAAGCAATCAGCCCCAGCATTTT.

The chain combines TRBV7-2 with TRBJ1-2, with 9 bases aligning to TRBD1. The junction had 10 bases not matched to a gene; V was cut back by 1 base and J by 13 bases. Germline V lookup: CDR1 SGHTA, CDR2 FQGNSA. This CDR3 has 14 residues. CDR3 bases: TGTGCCAGCAGCTTAGGAGGGACAGGGATGTTCCTCACCTTC. Amino acids: CASSLGGTGMFLTF. The variable domain in full, with the rest retrieved from reference TRBV7-2 and TRBJ1-2, is GAGVSQSPSNKVTEKGKDVELRCDPISGHTALYWYRQSLGQGLEFLIYFQGNSAPDKSGLPSDRFSAERTGGSVSTLTIQRTQQEDSAVYLCASSLGGTGMFLTFGSGTRLTVV.

J is TRBJ2-7 and V is TRBV29-1; tentatively, D is TRBD2 (5 bases). CDR1 is SQVTM and CDR2 is ANQGSEA in the germline V gene. The germline V and J ends were trimmed by 1 base and 5 bases, with 12 bases remaining between them. This CDR3 region has 13 residues. The CDR3 DNA follows: TGCAGCGTTGAAGGGGGAGCGAGAGACGAGCAGTACTTC. Translated: CSVEGGARDEQYF.

This clonotype was seen at least ten times. The chain has TRBV19 and TRBJ2-7; perhaps TRBD1 as D (6 bases). Germline lookup yields CDR1 LNHDA and CDR2 SQIVND (reference sequence). The CDR3 length is 15 residues. Deletions cut 5 bases from V and 2 bases from J, with 16 bases between. The CDR3 loop reads CASSLPPPGAYEQYF. DNA for the CDR3: TGTGCCAGTAGTCTTCCCCCCCCAGGGGCCTACGAGCAGTACTTC.

The CDR3 loop reads CASSLLGQGRETQYF. DNA for the CDR3: TGTGCCAGCAGCTTATTGGGACAGGGAAGAGAGACCCAGTACTTC. The chain is built from TRBV7-2 and TRBJ2-5; 9 nucleotides match TRBD1. This CDR3 contains 15 residues. Germline lookup yields CDR1 SGHTA and CDR2 FQGNSA. With 2 bases clipped from V and 4 bases from J, the junction kept 5 bases outside the gene matches.

The chain combines TRBV7-9 with TRBJ1-2; D might be TRBD1 (6 bases). Germline V CDR1 and CDR2: SEHNR, FQNEAQ (reference sequence). CDR3 length equals 11 residues. Trimming took 1 base from V and 13 from J, leaving 10 bases between them. The CDR3 loop reads CASSLGGGSTF. CDR3 bases: TGTGCCAGCAGCTTAGGAGGGGGAAGCACCTTC.

The V gene is TRBV7-6, the J gene TRBJ2-5; D remains ambiguous. The CDR3 length is 15 residues. V dropped 3 bases and J dropped 5 bases, with 16 bases sitting between them. Germline CDR1 and CDR2: SGHVS and FNYEAQ. Written as DNA, the CDR3 is TGTGCCAGCAGCTTTTCCCGGGCCCCGGAGGAGACCCAGTACTTC. It translates to CASSFSRAPEETQYF.

This chain joins TRBV6-5 and TRBJ1-1, with D unresolved. Germline assignment: CDR1 MNHEY and CDR2 SVGAGI. V lost 5 bases and J 3 bases, leaving 10 bases between the germline ends. The CDR3 is made up of 13 amino acids. Here the CDR3 DNA reads TGTGCCAGCAGTCGATCCCCGGACACTGAAGCTTTCTTT. Translation gives CASSRSPDTEAFF.

Many counts were recorded for this clonotype. V and J are TRBV24-1 and TRBJ2-2; D is undetermined. Trimming shortened V by 5 bases and J by 3 bases, and 9 bases separated the two germline ends. The CDR3 covers 14 residues. Germline CDR1 reads KGHDR; CDR2 reads SFDVKD. The CDR3 loop reads CATSVNSYTGELFF. The CDR3 DNA reads as TGTGCCACCAGTGTCAATAGCTACACCGGGGAGCTGTTTTTT.

This clonotype was seen ten or more times. This sequence joins TRBV29-1 and TRBJ1-4, with D possibly being TRBD1 (5 bases). This CDR3 comprises 13 residues. CDR1 is SQVTM, CDR2 ANQGSEA, per germline. The ends were cut back, 8 bases at V and 2 bases at J, with 12 bases in the middle. The CDR3 DNA reads TGCAGCTTCCGGGGCCCGACTAATGAAAAACTGTTTTTT. Translating gives CSFRGPTNEKLFF. Complete variable domain (other parts from reference TRBV29-1 and TRBJ1-4): SAVISQKPSRDICQRGTSLTIQCQVDSQVTMMFWYRQQPGQSLTLIATANQGSEATYESGFVIDKFPISRPNLTFSTLTVSNMSPEDSSIYLCSFRGPTNEKLFFGSGTQLSVL.

With respect to this clonotype: A much bigger clone sits one base away, suggesting this may be a read error. V and J are TRBV20-1 and TRBJ2-7; unclear D gene. The CDR3 consists of 14 residues. Germline CDR1 DFQATT, CDR2 SNEGSKA (reference sequence). The CDR3 nucleotides read TGCAGTGCTAGACACTGGCAGAGATCCTACGAGCAGCACTTC. Amino acid sequence: CSARHWQRSYEQHF.

The rearrangement joins TRBV15 to TRBJ1-5; tentative D call: TRBD1 (6 bases). V lost 0 bases and J 3 bases, leaving 18 bases between the germline ends. Germline V gives CDR1 LNHNV, CDR2 YYDKDF (reference sequence). The CDR3 consists of 18 residues. CDR3 nucleotide sequence: TGTGCCACCAGCAGAGATCTCGGGGGGCGGGAGTACAATCAGCCCCAGCATTTT. As protein: CATSRDLGGREYNQPQHF.

This chain joins TRBV7-2 and TRBJ2-5; D uncertain. Germline CDR1 and CDR2: SGHTA and FQGNSA. The CDR3 is made up of 13 amino acids. The V end was cut by 0 bases, the J end by 6 bases, with 8 bases between. The CDR3 DNA reads TGTGCCAGCAGCTTAGCAGGGTTTAAGACCCAGTACTTC. Protein sequence: CASSLAGFKTQYF.